A selection of T cell receptor beta chains follows, all from one sample in a study of cytomegalovirus exposure and HLA in healthy donors. This table comes from immunoSEQ multiplex PCR, and its TCRdb copy is limited to in-frame clones, with some not included. The data hold about 160,000 clones, with 75% to 85% observed a single time. Input material: PBMCs. All receptors come from a woman younger than 35 in good health and CMV-seronegative. The CDR3 runs from the conserved cysteine through the conserved F or W. Fields, in order: J gene, V gene, D gene, CDR3 protein. The D gene is left open where the match is weak.

j_gene: TRBJ1-6; v_gene: TRBV5-1; d_gene: TRBD1; CDR3aa: CASRLGQGDSPLHF
j_gene: TRBJ2-6; v_gene: TRBV5-1; d_gene: TRBD1; CDR3aa: CASSLQGAFGANVLTF
j_gene: TRBJ1-3; v_gene: TRBV10-2; d_gene: NA; CDR3aa: CASSEDFSSGNTIYF
j_gene: TRBJ2-7; v_gene: TRBV6-6; d_gene: TRBD1; CDR3aa: CASSYSGQGSSYEQYF
j_gene: TRBJ1-1; v_gene: TRBV7-9; d_gene: NA; CDR3aa: CSSSTAGTNTEAFF
j_gene: TRBJ2-1; v_gene: TRBV7-8; d_gene: TRBD2; CDR3aa: CASSLGLAGHNEQFF
j_gene: TRBJ2-1; v_gene: TRBV9; d_gene: TRBD2; CDR3aa: CASSLGTSGYSYNEQFF
j_gene: TRBJ1-2; v_gene: TRBV5-4; d_gene: NA; CDR3aa: CASSLRGGLRGVQHGYTF
j_gene: TRBJ1-1; v_gene: TRBV21-1; d_gene: NA; CDR3aa: CASSSHQRGRLNTEAFF
j_gene: NA; v_gene: TRBV7-2; d_gene: NA; CDR3aa: CASSLTESSYEQYF
j_gene: TRBJ1-1; v_gene: TRBV7-2; d_gene: NA; CDR3aa: CASSWGGRNTEAFF
j_gene: TRBJ1-1; v_gene: TRBV6-6; d_gene: TRBD1; CDR3aa: CASSPTRQGTEAFF
j_gene: TRBJ1-1; v_gene: TRBV19; d_gene: NA; CDR3aa: CASSIWGEGTEAFF
j_gene: TRBJ1-1; v_gene: TRBV7-3; d_gene: NA; CDR3aa: CASSLAGMNTEAFF
j_gene: TRBJ1-1; v_gene: TRBV7-9; d_gene: NA; CDR3aa: CSSSLGKGIRVNTEAFF
j_gene: TRBJ2-2; v_gene: TRBV6-4; d_gene: TRBD2; CDR3aa: CASSDSPAGGRIGELFF
j_gene: TRBJ1-3; v_gene: TRBV11-2; d_gene: TRBD1; CDR3aa: CASSHDRGVSGNTIYF
j_gene: TRBJ1-5; v_gene: TRBV5-1; d_gene: NA; CDR3aa: CASSLGAGNQPQHF
j_gene: TRBJ1-4; v_gene: TRBV18; d_gene: NA; CDR3aa: CASSPGAGSTNEKLFF
j_gene: TRBJ1-2; v_gene: TRBV19; d_gene: TRBD1; CDR3aa: CASSIATGDGYTF
j_gene: TRBJ2-2; v_gene: TRBV19; d_gene: TRBD1; CDR3aa: CATHRGWNTGELFF
j_gene: TRBJ2-7; v_gene: TRBV5-4; d_gene: TRBD2; CDR3aa: CASSLVGGSSYEQYF
j_gene: TRBJ2-3; v_gene: TRBV6-6; d_gene: TRBD1; CDR3aa: CASSFGQGSTDTQYF
j_gene: TRBJ2-7; v_gene: TRBV29-1; d_gene: NA; CDR3aa: CSVEPLMNGNSYEQYF
j_gene: TRBJ2-1; v_gene: TRBV18; d_gene: TRBD2; CDR3aa: CASSPSPAGGYNEQFF
j_gene: TRBJ2-5; v_gene: TRBV5-1; d_gene: NA; CDR3aa: CASSAGDLMETQYF
j_gene: TRBJ2-7; v_gene: TRBV12-2; d_gene: NA; CDR3aa: CASRYCTGVEQYF
j_gene: TRBJ1-1; v_gene: TRBV7-9; d_gene: TRBD1; CDR3aa: CASSSDRDLNTEAFF
j_gene: TRBJ2-1; v_gene: TRBV9; d_gene: TRBD2; CDR3aa: CASSTGTNYNEQFF
j_gene: TRBJ1-4; v_gene: TRBV11-2; d_gene: NA; CDR3aa: CASSRTGYEKLFF
j_gene: TRBJ2-7; v_gene: TRBV5-4; d_gene: TRBD2; CDR3aa: CASSLSGGTGYEQYF
j_gene: TRBJ1-2; v_gene: TRBV11-2; d_gene: TRBD1; CDR3aa: CASSLDRGYGYTF
j_gene: TRBJ2-7; v_gene: TRBV28; d_gene: NA; CDR3aa: CASKTGSDEQYF
j_gene: TRBJ1-2; v_gene: TRBV4-2; d_gene: TRBD1; CDR3aa: CASSQGNRGSYGYTF